The 8 T cell receptor beta chains presented below share a single source sample, sequenced in a study of OX40 agonist ivuxolimab in advanced cancers. Library preparation employed the immunoSEQ multiplex PCR assay. TCRdb retrieved this table from immuneACCESS and kept in-frame rearrangements only. Not all clones are present; in checked studies, unresolved V genes account for under half, and no reason is known for the remainder. This sample is represented by roughly 67,000 clones; approximately 86% of them were singletons. The ten largest clones capture approximately 4.8% of the sample. The specimen was CD4+ or CD8+ T cells sorted from blood, collected in a trial of the OX40 agonist ivuxolimab. The receptors shown here come from an adult with an advanced solid tumor such as melanoma, head and neck, liver or kidney cancer.

This clone occurred once. The rearrangement uses TRBV7-2 and TRBJ2-5; possible D gene TRBD2, 5 bases. There are 14 residues in the CDR3. The V gene's germline CDR1 is SGHTA and CDR2 FQGNSA. V lost 3 bases and J 5 bases, leaving 13 bases between the germline ends. The CDR3 bases are TGTGCCAGCAGCTTGAGGGCCCTAAAGGAGACCCAGTACTTC. Encoded protein: CASSLRALKETQYF.

This rearrangement joins TRBV19 to TRBJ2-4; TRBD2 matches 7 bases. The CDR3 has 15 amino acids. V lost 3 bases and J lost 6; bases outside the gene matches: 8. The germline V gene encodes CDR1 LNHDA and CDR2 SQIVND (reference sequence). CDR3 in amino acids: CASSMGLTGINIQYF. CDR3 nucleotide sequence: TGTGCCAGTAGTATGGGACTAACTGGGATAAACATTCAGTACTTC.

The rearrangement joins TRBV30 to TRBJ1-6; D perhaps matches TRBD1 (5 bases). Trimming cost V 3 bases and J 11 bases, with 14 bases left between them. The V gene's germline CDR1 is GTSNPN and CDR2 SVGIG (reference sequence). This CDR3 spans 13 amino acids. The CDR3 bases are TGTGCCTGGAGCTCGGATCAGGGAGCACCCCTCCACTTT. It specifies CAWSSDQGAPLHF.

The rearrangement links TRBV28 to TRBJ1-5, with 7 positions matching TRBD1. This CDR3 comprises 17 residues. The germline V gene encodes CDR1 MDHEN and CDR2 SYDVKM. Germline trimming cut 3 bases from V and 2 bases from J; bases unmatched to any gene: 10. CDR3 sequence: CASSLQHRGRGNQPQHF. CDR3 bases: TGTGCCAGCAGTTTGCAACACAGGGGAAGGGGCAATCAGCCCCAGCATTTT.

The chain recombines TRBV21-1 with TRBJ1-3; TRBD1 reflects the table's D call only, with no check against the DNA. TRBV21-1 is labeled a pseudogene. There are 13 residues in the CDR3. CDR3 loop: CASQHRSGNTIYF. The CDR3 nucleotides read TGTGCCAGCCAACATCGCTCTGGAAACACCATATATTTT.

The chain joins TRBV6-6 to TRBJ1-4, with 7 nucleotides matching TRBD1. With V trimmed by 6 bases and J by 5 bases, 3 bases remained unmatched. The CDR3 has 13 amino acids. Germline CDR1 MNHNY, CDR2 SVGAGI (reference sequence). The CDR3: CASRGQINEKLFF. CDR3 bases: TGTGCCAGCAGGGGACAGATAAATGAAAAACTGTTTTTT.

This chain uses TRBV7-3 with TRBJ2-3; D is undetermined. V was trimmed by 2 bases and J by 3 bases, leaving 12 bases between them. From germline, CDR1 is SGHTA and CDR2 FQGTGA. The CDR3 totals 15 residues. CDR3 sequence: CASSLGPLRTDTQYF. The CDR3 coding sequence is TGTGCCAGCAGCTTAGGGCCCCTGAGGACAGATACGCAGTATTTT.

V and J are TRBV18 and TRBJ1-6; the D gene is possibly TRBD1 (5 bases). The V end was cut by 3 bases, the J end by 9 bases, with 15 bases between. From germline, CDR1 is KGHSH and CDR2 LQKENI. CDR3 length: 15 residues. The CDR3 DNA reads as TGTGCCAGCTCACCGGGCCAGACGGGGGTTTCACCCCTCCACTTT. Translation: CASSPGQTGVSPLHF. Full variable domain (missing parts from reference TRBV18 and TRBJ1-6): NAGVMQNPRHLVRRRGQEARLRCSPMKGHSHVYWYRQLPEEGLKFMVYLQKENIIDESGMPKERFSAEFPKEGPSILRIQQVVRGDSAAYFCASSPGQTGVSPLHFGNGTRLTVT.